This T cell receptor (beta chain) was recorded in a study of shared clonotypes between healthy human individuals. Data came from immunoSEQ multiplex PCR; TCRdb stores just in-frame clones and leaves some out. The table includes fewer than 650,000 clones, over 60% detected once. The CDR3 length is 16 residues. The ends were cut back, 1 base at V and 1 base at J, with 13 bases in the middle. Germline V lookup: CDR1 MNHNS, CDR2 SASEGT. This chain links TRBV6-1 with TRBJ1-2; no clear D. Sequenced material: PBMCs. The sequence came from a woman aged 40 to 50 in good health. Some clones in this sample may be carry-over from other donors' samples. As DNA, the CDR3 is TGTGCCAGCAGTGAAGTTTTTAGGGCAAGTAACTATGGCTACACCTTC. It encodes CASSEVFRASNYGYTF.